This T cell receptor beta chain comes out of a study of blood T cells in healthy people across ages. Notes on the study in general: Not knowing donor CMV status may have confounded expanded clonotype changes.

Comment on this clonotype: The target antigen is unknown.

It was with a sample-barcoded 5' primer and a J-beta primer mix that a second PCR of roughly 7 to 12 cycles was run. TCRdb itself ran the 5' RACE reads through MiXCR, one entry per CDR3 protein. Found here are 250,000 to 300,000 distinct CDR3 sequences, roughly 29% of them singletons; the top ten hold over 25%. For every donor, a draw yielded around 10 milliliters of peripheral blood. This CDR3 region has 14 residues. Germline values: CDR1 DFQATT, CDR2 SNEGSKA (reference sequence). Trimming pared 3 bases from V and 0 bases from J, leaving 12 bases between. J is TRBJ2-7 and V is TRBV20-1; possible D gene TRBD1, 5 bases. The source material was blood. The clonotype was recovered from a woman between 65 and 79 years old in good health. CDR3 sequence: CSARKTDRSYEQYF. For the CDR3, the DNA is TGCAGTGCTAGGAAGACAGATCGCTCCTACGAGCAGTACTTC.